This T cell receptor beta chain derives from a study of radiation and T cells in renal cell carcinoma. Looking at the study overall: Nephrectomy followed 15 Gy stereotactic body radiation by 4 weeks. Overall study findings and caveats: From baseline, blood top tumor clonotypes peaked at 2 weeks post-radiation.

Germline V CDR1 and CDR2: MDHEN, SYDVKM. The CDR3 totals 15 residues. Trimming took 3 bases from V and 4 from J, leaving 13 bases between them. This clone was seen once. What it binds is unknown. Time point defined: baseline pretreatment blood. Sample treatment: 15 Gy SBRT to primary tumor, nephrectomy 4 weeks later. TCRdb keeps only in-frame clones here, not all; method: immunoSEQ multiplex PCR. The table shows 100,000 to 150,000 clones, with approximately 78% occurring only once. The receptor was isolated from a woman between 55 and 75 years old with renal cell carcinoma. The V call is TRBV28, the J call TRBJ1-3; D might be TRBD1 (5 bases). Sequenced material: blood, taken from a patient whose treatment included radiotherapy and nephrectomy. CDR3 DNA: TGTGCCAGCAGTTTCAGTCGGGGGAACGGAAACACCATATATTTT. It yields the protein CASSFSRGNGNTIYF.